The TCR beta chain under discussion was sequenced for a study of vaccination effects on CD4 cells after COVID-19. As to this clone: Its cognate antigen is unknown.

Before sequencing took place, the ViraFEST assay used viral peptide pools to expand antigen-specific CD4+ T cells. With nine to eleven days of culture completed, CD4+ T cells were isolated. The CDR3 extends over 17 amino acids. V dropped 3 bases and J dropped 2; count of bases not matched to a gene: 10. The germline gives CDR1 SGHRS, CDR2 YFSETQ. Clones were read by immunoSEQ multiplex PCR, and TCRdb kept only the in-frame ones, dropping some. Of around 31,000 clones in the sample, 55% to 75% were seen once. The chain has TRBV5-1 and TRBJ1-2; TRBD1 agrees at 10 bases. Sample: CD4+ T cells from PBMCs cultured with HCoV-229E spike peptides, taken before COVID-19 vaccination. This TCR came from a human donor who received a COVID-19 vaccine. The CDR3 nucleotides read TGCGCCAGCAGCTCTCGTCCCGGGACAGGGGACAACTATGGCTACACCTTC. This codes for CASSSRPGTGDNYGYTF.